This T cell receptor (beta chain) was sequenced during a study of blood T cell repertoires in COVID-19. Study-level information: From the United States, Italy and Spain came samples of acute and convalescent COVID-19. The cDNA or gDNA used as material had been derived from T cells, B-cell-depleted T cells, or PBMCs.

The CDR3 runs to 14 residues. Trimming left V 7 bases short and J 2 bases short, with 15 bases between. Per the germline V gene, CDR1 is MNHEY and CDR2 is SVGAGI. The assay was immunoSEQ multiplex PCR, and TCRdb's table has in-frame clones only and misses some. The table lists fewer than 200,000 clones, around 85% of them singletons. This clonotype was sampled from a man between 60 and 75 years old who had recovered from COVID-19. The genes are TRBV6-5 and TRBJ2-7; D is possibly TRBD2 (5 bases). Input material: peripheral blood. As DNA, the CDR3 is TGTGCCAGCACCCTCGAGGGTGGCCCCTACGAGCAGTACTTC. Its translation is CASTLEGGPYEQYF.